The clone carrying this TCR beta chain was recorded a few times. Its antigen is unidentified. These data come from a study of T cell repertoires in cytomegalovirus infection. Germline CDR1 LGHNA, CDR2 YSLEER. CDR3 length: 18 amino acids. Germline trimming cut 0 bases from V and 4 bases from J; bases unmatched to any gene: 12. TCRdb redid the calling of the reads with MiXCR, one entry per CDR3 protein. Among around 750,000 distinct CDR3 sequences listed, approximately 29% were seen once. The material was cultured CD8+ T cells from PBMCs, obtained from culture after CMV antigen stimulation. The chain recombines TRBV4-3 with TRBJ2-1; 7 bases are shared with TRBD2. The receptor was derived from a human donor in good health (CMV status not recorded). Some clones in this sample may be carry-over from other donors' samples. CDR3 DNA sequence: TGCGCCAGCAGCCAAGATCCGTTTCTAGCGGAGGGGTACAATGAGCAGTTCTTC. Its protein is CASSQDPFLAEGYNEQFF.